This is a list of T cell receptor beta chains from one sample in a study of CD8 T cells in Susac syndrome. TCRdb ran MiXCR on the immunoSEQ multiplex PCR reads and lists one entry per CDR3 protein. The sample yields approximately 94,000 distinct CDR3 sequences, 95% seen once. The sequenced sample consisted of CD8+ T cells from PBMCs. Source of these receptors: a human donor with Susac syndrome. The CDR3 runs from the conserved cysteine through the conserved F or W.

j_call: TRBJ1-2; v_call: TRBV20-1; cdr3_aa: CSALETGGRNYGYTF
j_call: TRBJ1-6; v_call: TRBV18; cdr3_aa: CASSPVQGYNSPLHF
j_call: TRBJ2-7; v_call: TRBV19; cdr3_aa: CASSKAAYYEQYF
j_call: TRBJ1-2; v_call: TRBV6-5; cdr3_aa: CASSRRANYGYTF
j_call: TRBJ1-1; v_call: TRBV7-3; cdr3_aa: CASSFYPSRDTEAFF
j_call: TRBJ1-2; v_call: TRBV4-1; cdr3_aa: CASSQDSGPTYGYTF
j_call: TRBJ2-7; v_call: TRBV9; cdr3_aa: CASSASPAEQYF
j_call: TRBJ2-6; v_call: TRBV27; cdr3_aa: CASALSGANVLTF
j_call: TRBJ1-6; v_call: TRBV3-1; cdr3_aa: CASSQEGLGVNSPLHF
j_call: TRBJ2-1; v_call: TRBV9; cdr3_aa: CASSVGSDRSYNEQFF
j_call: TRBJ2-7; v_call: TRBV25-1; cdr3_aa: CASSDQAGVRPYEQYF
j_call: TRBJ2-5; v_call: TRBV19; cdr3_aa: CASRHRESETQYF
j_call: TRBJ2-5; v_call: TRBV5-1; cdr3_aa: CASRPVAGAQETQYF
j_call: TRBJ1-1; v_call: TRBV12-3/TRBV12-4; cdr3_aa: CASSPGLNTEAFF
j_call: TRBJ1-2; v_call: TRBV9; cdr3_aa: CASSVWDRGAYGYTF
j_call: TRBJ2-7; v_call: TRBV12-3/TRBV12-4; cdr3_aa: CASSSQGQGIYEQYF
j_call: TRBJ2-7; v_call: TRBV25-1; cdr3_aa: CASSEIGRTYEQYF
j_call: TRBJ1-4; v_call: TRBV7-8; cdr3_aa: CASSPGGVEKLFF
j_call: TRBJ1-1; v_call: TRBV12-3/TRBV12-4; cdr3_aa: CASRLNTEAFF
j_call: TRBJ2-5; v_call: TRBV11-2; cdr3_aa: CASSLDPSPGLNTYF
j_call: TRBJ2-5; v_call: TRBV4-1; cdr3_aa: CASSQVHMGLVAETQYF
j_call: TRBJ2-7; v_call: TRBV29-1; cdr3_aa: CSVERSGQGYEQYF
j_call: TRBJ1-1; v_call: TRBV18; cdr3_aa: CASSPYDTAHTEAFF
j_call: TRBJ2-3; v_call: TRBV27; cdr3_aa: CASSFEASGVTDTQYF
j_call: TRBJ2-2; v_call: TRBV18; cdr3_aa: CASSPVGAAGELFF
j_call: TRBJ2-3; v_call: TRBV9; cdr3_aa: CASSLLAGTQDTQYF
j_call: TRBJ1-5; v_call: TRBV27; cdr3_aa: CASSPRGQNNQPQHF
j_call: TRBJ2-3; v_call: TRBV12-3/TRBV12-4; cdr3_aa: CASSLPPGEGTQYF
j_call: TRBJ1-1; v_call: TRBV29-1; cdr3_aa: CSVEGQFLESAEAFF
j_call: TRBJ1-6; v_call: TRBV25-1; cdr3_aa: CASMDGRSYNSPLHF
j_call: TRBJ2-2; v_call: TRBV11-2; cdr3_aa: CASSTPTGAGELFF
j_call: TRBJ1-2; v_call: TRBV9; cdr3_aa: CASSVEDRDYGYTF
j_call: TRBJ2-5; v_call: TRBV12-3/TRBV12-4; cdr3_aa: CASSLATVGGWTETQYF
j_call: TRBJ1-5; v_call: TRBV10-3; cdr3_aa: CAISSWESNQPQHF
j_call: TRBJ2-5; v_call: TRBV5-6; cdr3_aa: CASSSTGLSGETQYF
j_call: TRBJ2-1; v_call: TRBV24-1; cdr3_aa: CATSDTGTSDEQFF
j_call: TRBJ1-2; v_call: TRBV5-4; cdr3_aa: CASSTGGNNYGYTF
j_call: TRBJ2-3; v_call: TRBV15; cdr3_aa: CATSRGLAGDQDTQYF
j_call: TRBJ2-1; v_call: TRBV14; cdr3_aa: CASSLLSGRAKDNEQFF
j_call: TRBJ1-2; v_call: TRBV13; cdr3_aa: CASSFKDRVPRLYTF
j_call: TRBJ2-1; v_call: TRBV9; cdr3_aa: CASSVGGTPHNEQFF
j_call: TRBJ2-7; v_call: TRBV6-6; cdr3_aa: CASSTPFDRGTNEQYF
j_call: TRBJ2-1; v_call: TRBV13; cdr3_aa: CASSSRGNSYNEQFF
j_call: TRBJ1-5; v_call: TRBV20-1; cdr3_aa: CSAKRRGQLYQPQHF
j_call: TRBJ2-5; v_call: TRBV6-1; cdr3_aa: CASSFRAETQYF
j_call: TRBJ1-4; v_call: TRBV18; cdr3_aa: CASSPRDELNEKLFF
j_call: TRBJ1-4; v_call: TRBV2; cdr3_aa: CASSEALQGYEKLFF